This T cell receptor (beta chain) was retrieved from a study of beta chain features in type 1 diabetes. Study-level results: Moderately but significantly shorter TCRB CDR3s were found in Type 1 diabetes patients in all four CD4+ subsets.

This clone was found a few times. Its target is not known. J was trimmed by 6 bases and V by 3 bases; bases with no gene match: 13. The CDR3 consists of 17 residues. Germline assignment: CDR1 SGDLS and CDR2 YYNGEE. The isolated RNA, all of it, was reverse transcribed, so expressed TCRB transcripts were what got sequenced. Method: immunoSEQ multiplex PCR; TCRdb's copy keeps in-frame clones and lacks some. Found here are roughly 280,000 clones, 24% of them singletons; the top ten hold around 0.011%. V usage is TRBV9 and J usage is TRBJ2-1; 9 bases agree with TRBD2. The sequence was collected from a woman in her twenties or thirties with type 1 diabetes. Sequenced material: naive CD4+ T cells from blood. The CDR3 bases are TGTGCCAGCAGCGCCCCAAGCGGCGGGAGGGCCGGCAATGAGCAGTTCTTC. It encodes CASSAPSGGRAGNEQFF.